This paragraph covers one T cell receptor (beta chain) sequence. Its antigen is undetermined. Relative to the germline gene, one junction end is altered; a read error may explain this. All donors came from Russia, were Caucasian and healthy, and spanned ages about 6 to 90. These data originate in a study of blood T cells in healthy people across ages. Findings and caveats of the study: TCR beta diversity, measured per million T cells, fell in a roughly linear way with age.

CDR1 and CDR2 (germline): SGHRS, YFSETQ. The CDR3 covers 16 residues. The authors ran a second PCR of 7 to 11 cycles using a sample-barcoded 5' primer and a J-beta primer mix. The template-switch adaptor, which had 12 random nucleotides, put a tag on each cDNA molecule. MiXCR, run by TCRdb on the 5' RACE reads, gives a single entry per CDR3 protein. Among 700,000 or so distinct CDR3 sequences listed, around a fifth were seen once. Material for sequencing was blood. This TCR was recovered from a man aged 70-80 years in good health. V usage is TRBV5-1 and J usage is TRBJ2-3; 7 bases align to TRBD1. The CDR3 here is CASSVGQAFSTDTRYF. CDR3 bases: TGCGCCAGCAGCGTTGGACAGGCCTTTAGCACAGATACGCGGTATTTT. The full variable domain, with the rest looked up from reference TRBV5-1 and TRBJ2-3, is KAGVTQTPRYLIKTRGQQVTLSCSPISGHRSVSWYQQTPGQGLQFLFEYFSETQRNKGNFPGRFSGRQFSNSRSEMNVSTLELGDSALYLCASSVGQAFSTDTRYFGPGTRLTVL.